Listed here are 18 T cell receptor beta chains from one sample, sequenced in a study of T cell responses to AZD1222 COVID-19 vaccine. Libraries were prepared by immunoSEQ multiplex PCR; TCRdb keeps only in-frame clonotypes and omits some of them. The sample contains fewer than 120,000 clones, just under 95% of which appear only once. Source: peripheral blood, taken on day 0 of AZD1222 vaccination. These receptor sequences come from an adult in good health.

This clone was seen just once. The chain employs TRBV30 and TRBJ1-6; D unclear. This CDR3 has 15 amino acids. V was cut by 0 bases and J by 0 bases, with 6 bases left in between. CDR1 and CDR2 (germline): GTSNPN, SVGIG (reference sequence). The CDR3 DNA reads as TGTGCCTGGAGTGTCCGGAGCTCCTATAATTCACCCCTCCACTTT. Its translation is CAWSVRSSYNSPLHF.

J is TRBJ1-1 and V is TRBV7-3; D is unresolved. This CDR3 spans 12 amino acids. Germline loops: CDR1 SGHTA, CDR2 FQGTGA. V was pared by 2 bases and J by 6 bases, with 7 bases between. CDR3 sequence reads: CASSLVVAEAFF. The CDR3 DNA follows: TGTGCCAGCAGCTTAGTCGTGGCTGAAGCTTTCTTT.

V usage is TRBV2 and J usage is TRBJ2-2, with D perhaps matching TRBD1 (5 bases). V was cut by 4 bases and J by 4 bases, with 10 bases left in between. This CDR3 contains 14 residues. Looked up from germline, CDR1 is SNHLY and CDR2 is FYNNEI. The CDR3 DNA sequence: TGTGCCAGCAGTGGGGGCCTGGGCACCGGGGAGCTGTTTTTT. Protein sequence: CASSGGLGTGELFF.

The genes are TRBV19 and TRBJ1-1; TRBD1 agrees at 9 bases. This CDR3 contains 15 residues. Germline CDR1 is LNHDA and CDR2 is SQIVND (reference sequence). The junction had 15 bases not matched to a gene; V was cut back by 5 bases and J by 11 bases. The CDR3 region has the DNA TGTGCCAGTAGTCAACCGGGACAGGGCGGATTCGTGGCTTTCTTT. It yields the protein CASSQPGQGGFVAFF.

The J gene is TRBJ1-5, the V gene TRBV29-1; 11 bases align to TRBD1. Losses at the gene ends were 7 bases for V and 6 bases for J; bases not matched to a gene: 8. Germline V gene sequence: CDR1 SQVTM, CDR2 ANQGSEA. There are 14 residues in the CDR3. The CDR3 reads CSASPGQGGQPQHF. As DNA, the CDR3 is TGCAGCGCATCTCCGGGACAGGGGGGTCAGCCCCAGCATTTT.

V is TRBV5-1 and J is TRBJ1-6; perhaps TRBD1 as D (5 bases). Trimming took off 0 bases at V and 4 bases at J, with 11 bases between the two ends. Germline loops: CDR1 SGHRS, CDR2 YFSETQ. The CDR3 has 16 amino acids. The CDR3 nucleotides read TGCGCCAGCAGCTTGGCTGGGACGGAATATAATTCACCCCTCCACTTT. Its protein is CASSLAGTEYNSPLHF. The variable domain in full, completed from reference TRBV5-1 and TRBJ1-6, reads KAGVTQTPRYLIKTRGQQVTLSCSPISGHRSVSWYQQTPGQGLQFLFEYFSETQRNKGNFPGRFSGRQFSNSRSEMNVSTLELGDSALYLCASSLAGTEYNSPLHFGNGTRLTVT.

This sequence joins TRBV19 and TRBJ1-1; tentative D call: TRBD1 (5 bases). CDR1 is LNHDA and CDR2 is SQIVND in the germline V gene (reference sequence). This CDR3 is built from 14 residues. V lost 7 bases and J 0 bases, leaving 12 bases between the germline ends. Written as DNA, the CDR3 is TGTGCCAGTATAGCGGGACCGCTGAACACTGAAGCTTTCTTT. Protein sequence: CASIAGPLNTEAFF.

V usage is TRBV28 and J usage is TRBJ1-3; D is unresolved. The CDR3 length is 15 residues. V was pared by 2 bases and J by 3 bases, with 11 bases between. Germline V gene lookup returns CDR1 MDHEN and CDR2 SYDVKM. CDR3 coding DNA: TGTGCCAGCAGTTTAGGGGATCGTCGTGGAAACACCATATATTTT. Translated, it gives CASSLGDRRGNTIYF.

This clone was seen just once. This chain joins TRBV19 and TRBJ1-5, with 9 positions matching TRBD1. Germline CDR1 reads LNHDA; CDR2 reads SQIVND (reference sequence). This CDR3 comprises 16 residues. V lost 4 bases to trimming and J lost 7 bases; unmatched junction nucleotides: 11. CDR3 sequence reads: CASSTGTGQRGQPQHF. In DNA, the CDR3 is TGTGCCAGTAGTACTGGGACAGGGCAGAGAGGGCAGCCCCAGCATTTT.

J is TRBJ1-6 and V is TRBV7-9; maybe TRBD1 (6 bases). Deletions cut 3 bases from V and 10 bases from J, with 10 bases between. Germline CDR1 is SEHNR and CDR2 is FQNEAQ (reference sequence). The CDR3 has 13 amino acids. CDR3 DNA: TGTGCCAGCAGCTTCCAGGGGATGTCACCCCTCCACTTT. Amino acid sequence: CASSFQGMSPLHF.

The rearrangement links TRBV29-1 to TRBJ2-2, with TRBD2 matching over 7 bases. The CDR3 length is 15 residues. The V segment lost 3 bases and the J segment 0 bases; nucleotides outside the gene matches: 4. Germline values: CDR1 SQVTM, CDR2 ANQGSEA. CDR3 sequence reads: CSVDTRGANTGELFF. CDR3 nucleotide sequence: TGCAGCGTTGATACCCGGGGGGCGAACACCGGGGAGCTGTTTTTT.

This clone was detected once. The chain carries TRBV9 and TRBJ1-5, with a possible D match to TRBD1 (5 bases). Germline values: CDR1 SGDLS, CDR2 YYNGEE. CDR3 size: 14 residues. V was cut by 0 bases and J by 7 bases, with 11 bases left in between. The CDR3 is CASSVEGGGQPQHF. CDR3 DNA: TGTGCCAGCAGCGTAGAGGGCGGGGGACAGCCCCAGCATTTT.

The CDR3 DNA follows: TGTGCCAGCAGTTACTCGCCCGATAGCTCCTACGAGCAGTACTTC. Its translation is CASSYSPDSSYEQYF. This chain links TRBV6-5 with TRBJ2-7; no definite D call. CDR1 and CDR2 from the germline V gene are MNHEY and SVGAGI. V was shortened by 0 bases and J by 0 bases, with 9 bases between the two germline ends. The CDR3 contains 15 residues.

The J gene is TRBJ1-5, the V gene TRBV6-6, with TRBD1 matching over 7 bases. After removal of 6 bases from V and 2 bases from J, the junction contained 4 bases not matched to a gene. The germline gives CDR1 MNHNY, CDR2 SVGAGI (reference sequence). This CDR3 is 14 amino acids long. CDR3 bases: TGTGCCAGCAGCAAAGGGACAGGCAATCAGCCCCAGCATTTT. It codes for CASSKGTGNQPQHF.

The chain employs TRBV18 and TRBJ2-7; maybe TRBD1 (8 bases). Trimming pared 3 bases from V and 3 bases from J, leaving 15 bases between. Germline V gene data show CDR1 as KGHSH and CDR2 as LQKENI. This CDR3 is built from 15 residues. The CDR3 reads CASSPRTGRDYEQYF. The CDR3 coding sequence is TGTGCCAGCTCACCCCGGACAGGGAGGGACTACGAGCAGTACTTC.

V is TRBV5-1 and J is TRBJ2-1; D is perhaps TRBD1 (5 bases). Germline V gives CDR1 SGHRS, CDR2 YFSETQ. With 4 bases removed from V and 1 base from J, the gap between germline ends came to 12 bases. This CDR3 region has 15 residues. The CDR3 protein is CASSPPQESYNEQFF. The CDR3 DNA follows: TGCGCCAGCAGCCCCCCACAGGAATCCTACAATGAGCAGTTCTTC.

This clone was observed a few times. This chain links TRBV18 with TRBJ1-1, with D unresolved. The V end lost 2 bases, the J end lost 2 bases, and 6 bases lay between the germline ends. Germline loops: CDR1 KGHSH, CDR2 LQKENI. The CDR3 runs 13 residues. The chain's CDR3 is CASSPYGNTEAFF. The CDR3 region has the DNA TGTGCCAGCTCACCATACGGCAACACTGAAGCTTTCTTT.

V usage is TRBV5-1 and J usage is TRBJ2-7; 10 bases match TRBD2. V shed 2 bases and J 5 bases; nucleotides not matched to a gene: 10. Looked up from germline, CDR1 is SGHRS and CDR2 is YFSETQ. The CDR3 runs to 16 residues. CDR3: CASSFFSPSGGDEQYF. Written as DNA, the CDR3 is TGCGCCAGCAGCTTCTTCTCCCCTAGCGGGGGTGACGAGCAGTACTTC.